These T cell receptor beta chains were read from a single sample in a study of T cells expressing NK-cell markers. TCRdb reprocessed the 5' RACE reads, with one entry per CDR3 protein and no DNA. In total, the table holds about 460,000 distinct CDR3 sequences. The source material was blood T cells: a sorted CD56 or NKG2C T cell subset, CD4+ or CD8+ T cells, or bulk PBMC T cells (not recorded which). These receptors were collected from a woman in her fifties or sixties in good health. CDR3s include the opening cysteine and the closing phenylalanine or tryptophan.

j_call v_call cdr3_aa
TRBJ2-7 TRBV27 CASTAGSGVRYEQYF
TRBJ2-3 TRBV25-1 CASSNGRGRDTQYF
TRBJ2-3 TRBV28 CASLSAPDTQYF
TRBJ2-3 TRBV12-3/TRBV12-4 CASSPLRTSSTDTQYF
TRBJ2-1 TRBV4-1 CASSPGWSGRGNEQFF
TRBJ2-2 TRBV6-4 CASSKWGQENTGELFF
TRBJ2-7 TRBV3-1 CASSRLAGGVYEQYF
TRBJ2-5 TRBV12-3/TRBV12-4 CASSPDSTQYF
TRBJ2-1 TRBV5-1 CASSLARLAGGSSNEQFF
TRBJ1-2 TRBV6-1 CASSERGARAGNSPYGYTF
TRBJ2-2 TRBV5-1 CASRADRGRGELFF
TRBJ2-1 TRBV11-3 CASSLGRSGYEQFF
TRBJ2-6 TRBV9 CASSDFTGANVLTF
TRBJ2-5 TRBV5-1 CASSHRRWETQYF
TRBJ2-5 TRBV30 CAWDRTGQETQYF
TRBJ1-1 TRBV11-2 CASSFGRSVGEAFF
TRBJ1-2 TRBV29-1 CSVESPGRFGGYTF
TRBJ1-5 TRBV12-3/TRBV12-4 CASSLSAGSSNQPQHF
TRBJ2-2 TRBV6-1 CASSEGRHGELFF
TRBJ2-7 TRBV6-2/TRBV6-3 CASSYTPFDPAGVLKTYEQYF
TRBJ2-1 TRBV3-1 CASSQLPGLVGNEQFF
TRBJ2-2 TRBV20-1 CSATTSGVGELFF
TRBJ2-3 TRBV10-2 CASSQTSGISDTQYF
TRBJ1-2 TRBV28 CASNRGGNGYTF
TRBJ2-3 TRBV5-1 CASSWDRVVDTQYF
TRBJ2-6 TRBV6-6 CASSPRGTGANVLTF
TRBJ2-3 TRBV12-3/TRBV12-4 CASSPGVAGGQDTQYF